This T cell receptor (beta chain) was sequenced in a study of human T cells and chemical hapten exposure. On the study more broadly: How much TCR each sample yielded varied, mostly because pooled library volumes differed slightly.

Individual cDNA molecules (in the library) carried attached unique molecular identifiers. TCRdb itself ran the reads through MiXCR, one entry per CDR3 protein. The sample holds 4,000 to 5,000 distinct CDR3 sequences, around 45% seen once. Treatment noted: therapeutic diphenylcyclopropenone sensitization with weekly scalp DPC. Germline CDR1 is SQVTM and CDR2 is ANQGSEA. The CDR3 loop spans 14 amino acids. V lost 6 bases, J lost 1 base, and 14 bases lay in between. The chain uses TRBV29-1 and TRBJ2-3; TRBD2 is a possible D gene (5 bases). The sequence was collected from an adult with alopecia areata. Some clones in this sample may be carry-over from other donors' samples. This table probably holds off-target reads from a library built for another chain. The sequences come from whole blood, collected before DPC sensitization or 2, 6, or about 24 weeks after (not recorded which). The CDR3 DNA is TGCAGCGTCCGCCGGGGAGCTGGCACAGATACGCAGTATTTT. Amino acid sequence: CSVRRGAGTDTQYF.